These T cell receptor beta chains were read from a single sample in a study of T cell repertoires in cytomegalovirus infection. The antigens of these receptors remain unknown. TCRdb independently ran MiXCR on the reads; one entry per CDR3 protein. The table shows 800,000 to 950,000 distinct CDR3 sequences, with around a third occurring only once. Sample: cultured CD8+ T cells from PBMCs, taken from culture after CMV antigen stimulation. The receptors were gathered from a human donor in good health (CMV status not recorded). Some clones in this sample may be carry-over from other donors' samples. Each CDR3 is given with its conserved first and last residue. The order of the fields is V gene, clone size, D gene, CDR3 protein. The D gene is left open where the match is weak. The size of a clone is reported for some rows only, either as once, few or many, or as a class for expanded clones.

v_gene: TRBV10-3; abundance: -; d_gene: -; CDR3aa: CAISEPQEGTDTQYF
v_gene: TRBV13; abundance: few; d_gene: TRBD1; CDR3aa: CASSFRDSFHTQYF
v_gene: TRBV27; abundance: -; d_gene: -; CDR3aa: CASSPQGLSEAFF
v_gene: TRBV4-1; abundance: -; d_gene: -; CDR3aa: CASSQDGSNTEAFF
v_gene: TRBV29-1; abundance: few; d_gene: TRBD1; CDR3aa: CSAAGQGKPTNYGYTF
v_gene: TRBV10-3; abundance: few; d_gene: TRBD2; CDR3aa: CAIGQRASGGTPSRDEQFF
v_gene: TRBV27; abundance: -; d_gene: -; CDR3aa: CASSPRGRSKNNEQFF
v_gene: TRBV14; abundance: -; d_gene: -; CDR3aa: CASSQSGLNTEAFF
v_gene: TRBV6-1; abundance: -; d_gene: -; CDR3aa: CASSELGTGELFF
v_gene: TRBV7-6; abundance: few; d_gene: -; CDR3aa: CASSLQQGNSPLHF
v_gene: TRBV7-9; abundance: few; d_gene: -; CDR3aa: CASSSTQGRKTQYF
v_gene: TRBV12-3/TRBV12-4; abundance: few; d_gene: -; CDR3aa: CASSNRLYGYTF
v_gene: TRBV5-4; abundance: -; d_gene: -; CDR3aa: CASSPSGDIFGNTIYF
v_gene: TRBV15; abundance: -; d_gene: -; CDR3aa: CATSGEVGLIRGYTF
v_gene: TRBV14; abundance: few; d_gene: TRBD1; CDR3aa: CASSPRQGVPYEQYF
v_gene: TRBV7-4; abundance: -; d_gene: -; CDR3aa: CASRHGPAVNNEQFF
v_gene: TRBV10-3; abundance: few; d_gene: -; CDR3aa: CATLAGEVYEQYF
v_gene: TRBV6-5; abundance: -; d_gene: -; CDR3aa: CASSPKVVGTEAFF
v_gene: TRBV7-9; abundance: many; d_gene: TRBD2; CDR3aa: CASSLNLRTSGGSEQFF
v_gene: TRBV6-2/TRBV6-3; abundance: -; d_gene: TRBD1; CDR3aa: CASSYSGTGGAVTEAFF
v_gene: TRBV7-6; abundance: few; d_gene: TRBD1; CDR3aa: CASSPGTGGSGELFF
v_gene: TRBV20-1; abundance: -; d_gene: -; CDR3aa: CSARDLLGAGTGNQPQHF
v_gene: TRBV5-6; abundance: -; d_gene: -; CDR3aa: CASSSLEGAPTGELFF
v_gene: TRBV7-8; abundance: many; d_gene: TRBD2; CDR3aa: CASSTGGATDTQYF
v_gene: TRBV10-3; abundance: -; d_gene: TRBD2; CDR3aa: CAISESSSGVGELFF
v_gene: TRBV7-3; abundance: few; d_gene: -; CDR3aa: CASSPSLPGEQFF
v_gene: TRBV27; abundance: many; d_gene: -; CDR3aa: CASSLGPGFYGYTF
v_gene: TRBV4-1; abundance: many; d_gene: -; CDR3aa: CASSQDGLGYTF
v_gene: TRBV7-6; abundance: few; d_gene: TRBD2; CDR3aa: CASSVSPGLAGAEQFF
v_gene: TRBV12-3/TRBV12-4; abundance: many; d_gene: TRBD1; CDR3aa: CASSLWGQGLGYTF
v_gene: TRBV4-2; abundance: -; d_gene: -; CDR3aa: CASSQGGGQAQPQHF
v_gene: TRBV11-2; abundance: -; d_gene: -; CDR3aa: CASSLGAGFRYQETQYF
v_gene: TRBV10-3; abundance: few; d_gene: TRBD2; CDR3aa: CAIRAGENTGELFF
v_gene: TRBV7-8; abundance: many; d_gene: -; CDR3aa: CASSLAGGPIMNTEAFF
v_gene: TRBV5-4; abundance: -; d_gene: -; CDR3aa: CASRRVGQGDDYTF
v_gene: TRBV11-3; abundance: -; d_gene: -; CDR3aa: CASSPGFLVGYTF
v_gene: TRBV6-5; abundance: many; d_gene: TRBD2; CDR3aa: CASSYSPSGTYNEQFF
v_gene: TRBV28; abundance: -; d_gene: TRBD2; CDR3aa: CAIARLGLAGQETQYF
v_gene: TRBV5-1; abundance: -; d_gene: -; CDR3aa: CASWGGMNTEAFF
v_gene: TRBV20-1; abundance: -; d_gene: TRBD1; CDR3aa: CSARQGTGELFF
v_gene: TRBV11-2; abundance: -; d_gene: -; CDR3aa: CASSPPTGTNGETQYF
v_gene: TRBV9; abundance: -; d_gene: TRBD1; CDR3aa: CATDGTGVTGELFF
v_gene: TRBV6-2/TRBV6-3; abundance: -; d_gene: -; CDR3aa: CASSYFELGWADTQYF
v_gene: TRBV19; abundance: few; d_gene: -; CDR3aa: CASSIGRGEFTEAFF
v_gene: TRBV7-6; abundance: -; d_gene: TRBD1; CDR3aa: CVSSFNPGQQETQYF
v_gene: TRBV7-6; abundance: -; d_gene: TRBD1; CDR3aa: CASSQTGYEQFF
v_gene: TRBV12-3/TRBV12-4; abundance: -; d_gene: TRBD2; CDR3aa: CASRAAGGFHEQFF
v_gene: TRBV20-1; abundance: few; d_gene: TRBD2; CDR3aa: CSASFLAGPRDEQFF
v_gene: TRBV6-1; abundance: -; d_gene: -; CDR3aa: CASSEALPHRMRRGNQPQHF
v_gene: TRBV28; abundance: -; d_gene: -; CDR3aa: CASSQTGAQLEKLFF